This TCR beta chain is drawn from a study of human T cells and chemical hapten exposure (dated by TCRdb to about 2021). Background for the entire study: For sensitization, 2% DPC in acetone was applied to a 2 cm by 2 cm area of upper inner arm skin. Weekly therapeutic DPC doses were additionally applied to the scalp of patients throughout the roughly 25-week study period. Patch testing on the upper back used Finn chambers containing 0.01% DPC, with scoring done after 6 days according to International Contact Dermatitis Research Group standards. Most of the patients in the cohort were female, and the cohort covered alopecia areata with under or over 50% scalp involvement, alopecia totalis and alopecia universalis. Libraries were pooled for sequencing, and variation in per-sample TCR yields was attributed mainly to small differences in library volumes within the pool. Peripheral blood TCR repertoire changes were tracked in vivo in alopecia patients during primary and secondary sensitization to the hapten diphenylcyclopropenone (DPC). Patient blood was sampled pre-sensitization (week 0) and at 2, 6 and about 24 weeks after DPC sensitization. Twenty-nine alopecia patients provided blood for TCR sequencing at one to four time points (pre-sensitization, 2, 6 and 24 weeks).

What the time point label conveys for this sample: patch test 2, 6 weeks after DPC sensitization. This specimen's treatment or condition label, per the study, means: therapeutic diphenylcyclopropenone sensitization with weekly scalp DPC. At each patch-test visit, blood was drawn before the patch test was applied. Patients were considered eligible if aged 18 to 70, diagnosed with alopecia and deemed suitable for DPC therapy, and patients were excluded if pregnant. Total RNA was extracted from unfractionated whole blood that had been collected in Tempus Blood RNA tubes. This clonotype was observed a handful of times. No antigen is known for it. No base quality information exists; no much larger clone differs at one position. Library prep was done by RACE. Instrument on record: NextSeq 500. Library preparation attached unique molecular identifiers to individual cDNA molecules for quantitative, reproducible TCR counting. Both TCR alpha and TCR beta chains were sequenced from each blood RNA sample. The authors processed their data as follows. A median of roughly 99,000 TCRs per sample was observed, with a range of 23,224 to 690,600. V, J and CDR3 annotation of the TCR reads was performed with the Decombinator software suite. Every sample was subsampled to the same number of TCRs (28,000) for the PS versus PT1 abundance plots. Expanded TCRs were defined as absent before sensitization and observed at least eight times at the 2-week time point. Through fastp at Q25 and MiXCR, TCRdb rebuilt clones from the public reads, retaining in-frame beta chains. A single entry per CDR3 protein holds the most common genes and DNA from its merged rows. TCRdb's processing, not the authors' own work, is the source of the V and J calls. The sample table lists some 79,000 distinct CDR3 sequences, 10% of them with a count of one. About 5% of the sample belongs to the ten largest clones.

V and J are truncated by 0 bases and 8 bases respectively, leaving an intervening sequence of 11 bases. CDR1 and CDR2 are drawn from the germline V gene: SGHRS, YFSETQ. Inclusive of the bounding cysteine and phenylalanine, the CDR3 is 14 residues long. Just CDR3 DNA is preserved here, 42 bases in frame from base 1. On the study overall, not on this receptor specifically: All patients had alopecia, a presumed autoimmune disease, so their immune response might differ from that of healthy individuals. No change with DPC sensitization was found in the number of TCRs above 1 in 1000 frequency, and no evidence of global repertoire structure alterations was found. After repeated subsampling, the strength of the expansion versus patch-test correlation and the threshold at which it became significant changed. The number of PT1 expanded TCRs positively correlated with patch test score, significant at thresholds 8, 16 and 32 but not 4. Expanded TCRs formed significantly more large CDR3 similarity clusters than pre-sensitization or healthy control sets, consistent with antigen-driven responses.

This sequence uses TRBV5-1 and TRBJ1-4, and perhaps TRBD1 as D gene, on 6 matching bases. The material sequenced was whole blood, taken in connection with sensitization to the hapten diphenylcyclopropenone (DPC). The source is a woman between 45 and 60 years old with alopecia areata. Some clones in this sample may be carry-over from other donors' samples. At the DNA level, the sequence is TGCGCCAGCAGCTTGGAAGGTCAGGGGGAAAAACTGTTTTTT. Protein translation: CASSLEGQGEKLFF.